These 25 T cell receptor beta chains were sequenced from one sample in a study of shared clonotypes between healthy human individuals. It was CD45RO-negative cells, positively selected for CCR7, that made up naive CD8 cells, with terminally differentiated effector memory CD45RA+ cells excluded. Using immunoSEQ multiplex PCR, the repertoire was profiled, and TCRdb retains in-frame clones only, with some absent. The sample consists of just over 2,000,000 clones, around 96% of them appearing once. The material sequenced was naive CD8+ T cells sorted from blood. The receptor set was obtained from a man between 18 and 35 years old in good health.

The chain links TRBV27 to TRBJ2-2; 10 bases map to TRBD2. CDR1 and CDR2 from the germline V gene are MNHEY and SMNVEV (reference sequence). This CDR3 has 16 residues. Trimming took 1 base from V and 6 from J; bases not matched to a gene: 5. The CDR3 nucleotides are TGTGCCAGCAGTTTATTAGGTAGCGGGGGGCCCGGGGAGCTGTTTTTT. It translates to CASSLLGSGGPGELFF.

J is TRBJ2-7 and V is TRBV28, with TRBD2 as a possible D gene (6 bases). CDR3 length equals 12 residues. Deletions cut 3 bases from V and 7 bases from J, with 10 bases between. Per the germline V gene, CDR1 is MDHEN and CDR2 is SYDVKM. CDR3 protein: CASSFVGGEQYF. CDR3 DNA sequence: TGTGCCAGCAGTTTCGTGGGGGGTGAGCAGTACTTC. Complete variable domain (other parts from reference TRBV28 and TRBJ2-7): DVKVTQSSRYLVKRTGEKVFLECVQDMDHENMFWYRQDPGLGLRLIYFSYDVKMKEKGDIPEGYSVSREKKERFSLILESASTNQTSMYLCASSFVGGEQYFGPGTRLTVT.

The V gene is TRBV6-1, the J gene TRBJ2-2; 9 bases agree with TRBD1. The CDR3 sequence is 17 residues long. Losses at the gene ends were 3 bases for V and 4 bases for J; bases not matched to a gene: 9. CDR1 and CDR2 (germline): MNHNS, SASEGT. CDR3 region: CASSEGTGGIGTGELFF. Written as DNA, the CDR3 is TGTGCCAGCAGTGAGGGTACAGGGGGCATAGGCACCGGGGAGCTGTTTTTT.

This clone has just one count. The J gene is TRBJ1-4, the V gene TRBV13; 9 positions agree with TRBD1. Germline-derived CDR1 and CDR2 are PRHDT and FYEKMQ (reference sequence). V shed 5 bases and J 7 bases; nucleotides not matched to a gene: 14. This CDR3 spans 17 amino acids. Here the CDR3 reads CASSAAPPGTGIEKLFF. The DNA of the CDR3 is TGTGCCAGCAGCGCAGCGCCTCCCGGGACAGGGATTGAAAAACTGTTTTTT.

The chain has TRBV4-3 and TRBJ2-1, with 11 bases lining up with TRBD2. Germline CDR1 and CDR2: LGHNA and YSLEER. The CDR3 is 19 amino acids. Trimming at V came to 3 bases and at J to 0 bases, leaving 10 bases not matched to a gene. The CDR3 loop reads CASSQELAGVLSSYNEQFF. DNA for the CDR3: TGCGCCAGCAGCCAGGAACTAGCGGGGGTACTGAGCTCCTACAATGAGCAGTTCTTC.

V and J are TRBV5-6 and TRBJ2-7, with D possibly being TRBD1 (6 bases). The CDR3 has 13 amino acids. Looked up from germline, CDR1 is SGHDT and CDR2 is YYEEEE. Trimming shortened V by 2 bases and J by 2 bases, and 8 bases separated the two germline ends. The CDR3 sequence: CASSFEGAYEQYF. CDR3 nucleotides: TGTGCCAGCAGCTTCGAGGGGGCCTACGAGCAGTACTTC.

The J gene is TRBJ2-1, the V gene TRBV29-1, with D hard to call. Between the trimmed V and J ends, which lost 7 bases and 5 bases, there was a span of 6 bases. Germline assignment: CDR1 SQVTM and CDR2 ANQGSEA. This CDR3 is built from 10 residues. The CDR3 region is CSGDNNEQFF. CDR3 bases: TGCAGCGGCGACAACAATGAGCAGTTCTTC.

The rearrangement uses TRBV6-1 and TRBJ1-4; the D is unclear. Per germline, CDR1 MNHNS and CDR2 SASEGT. V lost 3 bases and J lost 8, with 7 bases in between. The CDR3 covers 12 residues. In DNA form, the CDR3 reads TGTGCCAGCAGTGATTGGCAAGAAAAACTGTTTTTT. It is translated as CASSDWQEKLFF.

The chain uses TRBV4-1 and TRBJ2-7, with D hard to call. Germline-derived CDR1 and CDR2 are MGHRA and YSYEKL. Trimming took 4 bases from V and 3 from J, leaving 19 bases between them. This CDR3 comprises 16 residues. Here the CDR3 reads CASSPFGRTAFYEQYF. In DNA form, the CDR3 reads TGCGCCAGCAGCCCCTTCGGACGGACGGCTTTCTACGAGCAGTACTTC.

This chain joins TRBV29-1 and TRBJ2-7; TRBD1 might be the D (5 bases). CDR3 length: 12 residues. V lost 4 bases to trimming and J lost 3 bases, with 10 bases between them. In germline, CDR1 is SQVTM, CDR2 ANQGSEA. CDR3 in DNA: TGCAGCGTTGGAGTACAGGTCTACGAGCAGTACTTC. Translation: CSVGVQVYEQYF.

The V call is TRBV27, the J call TRBJ2-1; 14 bases match TRBD2. The CDR3 extends over 16 amino acids. Trimming took 5 bases from V and 6 from J; bases not matched to a gene: 6. Germline assignment: CDR1 MNHEY and CDR2 SMNVEV (reference sequence). The DNA of the CDR3 is TGTGCCAGCAGTCCAAGGGGACTAGCGGGAGTCAATGAGCAGTTCTTC. Protein product: CASSPRGLAGVNEQFF.

The V and J genes are TRBV23-1 and TRBJ1-2; D possibly corresponds to TRBD1 (6 bases). TRBV23-1 is an ORF, and what it does is uncertain. The CDR3 loop spans 14 amino acids. V was cut by 5 bases and J by 7 bases, with 17 bases left in between. The CDR3 protein is CASSFLGGRCGYTF. CDR3 nucleotides: TGCGCCAGCAGTTTTCTAGGGGGGCGGTGTGGCTACACCTTC.

The rearrangement uses TRBV27 and TRBJ2-2; D might be TRBD2 (5 bases). The V end lost 9 bases, the J end lost 1 base, and 12 bases lay between the germline ends. CDR1 is MNHEY and CDR2 is SMNVEV in the germline V gene (reference sequence). The CDR3 sequence is 14 residues long. The CDR3 region is CARPFAGNTGELFF. In nucleotides, the CDR3 is TGTGCCAGACCCTTCGCGGGGAACACCGGGGAGCTGTTTTTT.

V and J are TRBV27 and TRBJ2-2; D perhaps matches TRBD2 (5 bases). The V and J ends lost 2 bases and 0 bases respectively, with 25 bases between them. The CDR3 is 21 residues long. Germline V gives CDR1 MNHEY, CDR2 SMNVEV (reference sequence). CDR3 DNA sequence: TGTGCCAGCAGTTTAAGGCTTCGTGTGGACGCCGAGGGTTCGAACACCGGGGAGCTGTTTTTT. Translated: CASSLRLRVDAEGSNTGELFF.

V is TRBV5-6 and J is TRBJ1-3; no clear D gene. Looked up from germline, CDR1 is SGHDT and CDR2 is YYEEEE. Between the trimmed V and J ends, which lost 0 bases and 0 bases, there was a span of 7 bases. The CDR3 totals 15 residues. The CDR3 nucleotides read TGTGCCAGCAGCTTGGGAGTCATCTCTGGAAACACCATATATTTT. It codes for CASSLGVISGNTIYF.

This clone appeared a single time. Different DNA sequences within this sample yield the same CDR3. The J gene is TRBJ2-7, the V gene TRBV4-1; perhaps TRBD1 as D (5 bases). V was shortened by 0 bases and J by 2 bases, with 8 bases between the two germline ends. Germline-derived CDR1 and CDR2 are MGHRA and YSYEKL. The length of the CDR3 is 14 residues. The DNA for the CDR3 is TGCGCCAGCAGCCAAGAGGGGCTTACCTACGAGCAGTACTTC. Amino acids: CASSQEGLTYEQYF.

This chain connects TRBV28 to TRBJ2-7; 9 positions match TRBD1. Trimming took 6 bases from V and 2 from J; bases not matched to a gene: 11. The CDR3 has 16 residues. Per the germline V gene, CDR1 is MDHEN and CDR2 is SYDVKM. CDR3: CASSSVWTGAPYEQYF. In DNA form, the CDR3 reads TGTGCCAGCAGCTCGGTTTGGACAGGGGCGCCCTACGAGCAGTACTTC.

This CDR3 is CASTSLGARDGYTF. In nucleotides, the CDR3 is TGTGCCAGCACCTCTTTGGGGGCGAGGGATGGCTACACCTTC. The chain carries TRBV5-5 and TRBJ1-2; maybe TRBD1 (6 bases). The CDR3 spans 14 residues. Germline CDR1 is SGHKS and CDR2 is YYEKEE (reference sequence). V lost 6 bases to trimming and J lost 6 bases, with 18 bases between them.

The chain couples TRBV6-1 to TRBJ2-3; D not resolved. CDR1 is MNHNS, CDR2 SASEGT, per germline. Trimming took off 7 bases at V and 0 bases at J, with 11 bases between the two ends. The CDR3 has 14 residues. CDR3 nucleotide sequence: TGTGCCAGCAAGGATCTAACTAGCACAGATACGCAGTATTTT. Translation gives CASKDLTSTDTQYF.

The chain employs TRBV28 and TRBJ2-3; a weak D match, TRBD2 (5 bases). The CDR3 sequence is 15 residues long. V shed 2 bases and J shed 1 base, with 10 bases lying between them. Germline lookup yields CDR1 MDHEN and CDR2 SYDVKM. The CDR3, as DNA: TGTGCCAGCAGTTTAGGCCCCGGGGGCACAGATACGCAGTATTTT. Amino acids: CASSLGPGGTDTQYF.

This chain joins TRBV7-3 and TRBJ1-5; maybe TRBD1 (6 bases). The germline gives CDR1 SGHTA, CDR2 FQGTGA. V lost 2 bases, J lost 0 bases, and 14 bases lay in between. The CDR3 runs to 17 residues. CDR3 DNA sequence: TGTGCCAGCAGCTTAGCGGGACACGTAAATAGCAATCAGCCCCAGCATTTT. Translation: CASSLAGHVNSNQPQHF.

The chain carries TRBV2 and TRBJ2-7; 11 bases fit TRBD2. The CDR3 sequence is 15 residues long. V dropped 7 bases and J dropped 0; count of bases not matched to a gene: 5. Germline CDR1 reads SNHLY; CDR2 reads FYNNEI. In DNA, the CDR3 is TGTGCCAGCAAAATCACTAGCGGGAGCTCCTACGAGCAGTACTTC. Its protein is CASKITSGSSYEQYF.

The V gene is TRBV7-8, the J gene TRBJ2-5; 9 bases align to TRBD1. The germline V gene has CDR1 SGHVS and CDR2 FQNEAQ. The CDR3 has 14 amino acids. Trimming at V came to 5 bases and at J to 3 bases, leaving 4 bases not matched to a gene. CDR3: CASSKGQGEETQYF. DNA for the CDR3: TGTGCCAGCAGCAAGGGACAGGGAGAAGAGACCCAGTACTTC.

The chain carries TRBV14 and TRBJ2-1; D is unresolved. V lost 3 bases, J lost 0 bases, and 9 bases lay in between. CDR3 size: 15 residues. CDR1 and CDR2 (germline): SGHDN, FVKESK. The CDR3 nucleotides are TGTGCCAGCAGCCAGTTCAAGAGCTCCTACAATGAGCAGTTCTTC. It specifies CASSQFKSSYNEQFF.

The chain carries TRBV7-9 and TRBJ1-5; tentative D call: TRBD1 (5 bases). The germline V and J ends were trimmed by 4 bases and 7 bases, with 14 bases remaining between them. The CDR3 contains 14 residues. CDR1 is SEHNR and CDR2 is FQNEAQ in the germline V gene (reference sequence). CDR3 DNA: TGTGCCAGCAGCTCGACAGACTTCGGGCAGCCCCAGCATTTT. Translating gives CASSSTDFGQPQHF.